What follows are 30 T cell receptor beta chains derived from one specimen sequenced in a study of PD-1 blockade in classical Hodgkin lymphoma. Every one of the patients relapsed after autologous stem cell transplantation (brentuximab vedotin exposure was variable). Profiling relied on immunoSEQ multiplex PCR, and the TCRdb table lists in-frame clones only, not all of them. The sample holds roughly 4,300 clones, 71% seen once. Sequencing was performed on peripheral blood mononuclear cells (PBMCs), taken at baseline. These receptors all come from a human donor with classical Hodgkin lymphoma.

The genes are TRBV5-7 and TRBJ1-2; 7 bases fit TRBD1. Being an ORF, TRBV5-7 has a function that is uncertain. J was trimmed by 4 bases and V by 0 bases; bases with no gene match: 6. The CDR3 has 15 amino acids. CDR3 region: CASSLGEGGAYGYTF. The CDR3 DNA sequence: TGTGCCAGCAGCTTGGGGGAAGGGGGCGCCTATGGCTACACCTTC.

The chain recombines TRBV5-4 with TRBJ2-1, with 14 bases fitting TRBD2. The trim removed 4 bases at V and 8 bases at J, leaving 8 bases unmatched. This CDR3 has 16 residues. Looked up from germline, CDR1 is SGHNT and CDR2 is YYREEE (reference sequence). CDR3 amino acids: CASSAGTSGSGDEQFF. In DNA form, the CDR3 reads TGTGCCAGCAGCGCCGGGACTAGCGGGAGTGGGGATGAGCAGTTCTTC.

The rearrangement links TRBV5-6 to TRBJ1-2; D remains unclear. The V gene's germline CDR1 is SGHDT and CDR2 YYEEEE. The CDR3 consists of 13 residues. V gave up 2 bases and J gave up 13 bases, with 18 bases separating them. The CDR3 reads CASSLMTSAGRTF. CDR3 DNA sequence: TGTGCCAGCAGCTTAATGACTTCCGCGGGTCGCACCTTC.

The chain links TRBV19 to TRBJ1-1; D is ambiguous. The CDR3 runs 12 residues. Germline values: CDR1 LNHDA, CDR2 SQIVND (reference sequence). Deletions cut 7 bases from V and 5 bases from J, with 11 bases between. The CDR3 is CASNKGGTEAFF. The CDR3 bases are TGTGCCAGTAACAAGGGAGGAACTGAAGCTTTCTTT.

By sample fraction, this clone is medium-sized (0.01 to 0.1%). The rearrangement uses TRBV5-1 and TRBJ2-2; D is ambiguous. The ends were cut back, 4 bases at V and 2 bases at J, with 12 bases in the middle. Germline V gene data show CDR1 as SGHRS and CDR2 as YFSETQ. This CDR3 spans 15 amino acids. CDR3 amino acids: CASSPPGPNTGELFF. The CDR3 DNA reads TGCGCCAGCAGCCCCCCCGGACCCAACACCGGGGAGCTGTTTTTT.

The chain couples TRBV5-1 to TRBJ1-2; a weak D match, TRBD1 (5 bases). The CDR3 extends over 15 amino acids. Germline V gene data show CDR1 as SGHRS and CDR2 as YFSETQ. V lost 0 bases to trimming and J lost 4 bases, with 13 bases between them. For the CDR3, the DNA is TGCGCCAGCAGCTTGGACCAGGGAGGCGGCTATGGCTACACCTTC. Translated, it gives CASSLDQGGGYGYTF.

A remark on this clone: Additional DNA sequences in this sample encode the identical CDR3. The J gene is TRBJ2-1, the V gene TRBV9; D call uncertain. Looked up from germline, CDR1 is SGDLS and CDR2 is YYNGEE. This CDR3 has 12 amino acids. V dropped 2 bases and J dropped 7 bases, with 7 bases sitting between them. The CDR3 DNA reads TGTGCCAGCAGCGTCGGCTTGAATGAGCAGTTCTTC. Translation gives CASSVGLNEQFF.

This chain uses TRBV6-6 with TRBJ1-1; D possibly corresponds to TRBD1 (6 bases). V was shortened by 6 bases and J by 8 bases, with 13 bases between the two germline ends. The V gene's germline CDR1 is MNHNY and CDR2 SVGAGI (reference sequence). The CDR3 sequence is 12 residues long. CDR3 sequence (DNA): TGTGCCAGCAGGTCAGGGGCCCCCGAAGCTTTCTTT. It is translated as CASRSGAPEAFF.

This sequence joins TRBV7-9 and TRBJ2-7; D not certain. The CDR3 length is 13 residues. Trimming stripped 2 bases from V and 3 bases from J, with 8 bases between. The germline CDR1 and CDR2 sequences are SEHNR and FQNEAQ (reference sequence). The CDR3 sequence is CASSLLTGYEQYF. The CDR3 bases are TGTGCCAGCAGCTTATTAACGGGCTACGAGCAGTACTTC.

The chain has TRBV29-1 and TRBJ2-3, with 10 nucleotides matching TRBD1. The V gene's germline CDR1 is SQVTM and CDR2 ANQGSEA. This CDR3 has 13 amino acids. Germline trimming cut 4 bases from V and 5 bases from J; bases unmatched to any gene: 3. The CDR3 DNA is TGCAGCGTTGGAGGGACAGGGGTAGATACGCAGTATTTT. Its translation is CSVGGTGVDTQYF.

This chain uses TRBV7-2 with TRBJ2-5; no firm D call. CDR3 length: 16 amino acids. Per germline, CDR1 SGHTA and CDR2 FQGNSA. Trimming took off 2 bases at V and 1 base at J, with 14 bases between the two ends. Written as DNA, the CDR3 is TGTGCCAGCAGCTTAATGGGCGGAGCGTCCCAAGAGACCCAGTACTTC. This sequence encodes CASSLMGGASQETQYF. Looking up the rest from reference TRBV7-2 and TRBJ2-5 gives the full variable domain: GAGVSQSPSNKVTEKGKDVELRCDPISGHTALYWYRQSLGQGLEFLIYFQGNSAPDKSGLPSDRFSAERTGGSVSTLTIQRTQQEDSAVYLCASSLMGGASQETQYFGPGTRLLVL.

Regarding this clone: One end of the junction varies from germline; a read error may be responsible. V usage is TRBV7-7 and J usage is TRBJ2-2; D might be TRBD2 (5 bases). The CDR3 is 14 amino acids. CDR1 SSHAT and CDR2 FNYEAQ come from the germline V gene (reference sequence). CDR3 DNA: TGTGCTAGCAGCTTAAAATGGGATGAGGGAAAGCTGTTTTTT. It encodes CASSLKWDEGKLFF.

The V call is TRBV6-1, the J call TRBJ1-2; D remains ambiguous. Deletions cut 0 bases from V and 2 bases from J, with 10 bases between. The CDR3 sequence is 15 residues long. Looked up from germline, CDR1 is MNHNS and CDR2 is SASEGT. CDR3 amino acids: CASSEALGSNYGYTF. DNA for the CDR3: TGTGCCAGCAGTGAAGCACTAGGTTCCAACTATGGCTACACCTTC.

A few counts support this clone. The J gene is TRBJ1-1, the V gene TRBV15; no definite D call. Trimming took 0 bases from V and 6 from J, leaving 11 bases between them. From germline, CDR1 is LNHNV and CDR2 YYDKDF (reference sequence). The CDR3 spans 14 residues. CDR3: CATSRDWPAPEAFF. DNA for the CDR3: TGTGCCACCAGCAGAGATTGGCCTGCCCCTGAAGCTTTCTTT.

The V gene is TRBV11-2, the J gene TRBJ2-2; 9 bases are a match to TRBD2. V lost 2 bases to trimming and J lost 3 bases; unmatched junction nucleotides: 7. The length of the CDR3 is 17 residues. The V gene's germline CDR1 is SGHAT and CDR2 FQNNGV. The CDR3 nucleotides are TGTGCCAGCAGCTTATTTTACGGCGGGAGGGACACCGGGGAGCTGTTTTTT. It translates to CASSLFYGGRDTGELFF.

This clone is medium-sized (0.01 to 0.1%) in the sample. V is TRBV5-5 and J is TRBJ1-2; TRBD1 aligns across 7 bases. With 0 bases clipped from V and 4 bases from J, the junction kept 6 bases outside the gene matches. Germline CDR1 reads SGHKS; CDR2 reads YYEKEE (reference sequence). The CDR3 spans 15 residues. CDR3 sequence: CASSLGEGGAYGYTF. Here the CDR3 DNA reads TGTGCCAGCAGCTTGGGGGAAGGGGGCGCCTATGGCTACACCTTC.

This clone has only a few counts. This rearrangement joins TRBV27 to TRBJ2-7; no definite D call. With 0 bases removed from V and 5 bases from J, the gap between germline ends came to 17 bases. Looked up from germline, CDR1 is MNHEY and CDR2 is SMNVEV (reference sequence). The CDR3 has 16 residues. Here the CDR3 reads CASSLSVYQRDDEQYF. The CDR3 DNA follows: TGTGCCAGCAGTTTATCAGTCTACCAGCGTGATGACGAGCAGTACTTC.

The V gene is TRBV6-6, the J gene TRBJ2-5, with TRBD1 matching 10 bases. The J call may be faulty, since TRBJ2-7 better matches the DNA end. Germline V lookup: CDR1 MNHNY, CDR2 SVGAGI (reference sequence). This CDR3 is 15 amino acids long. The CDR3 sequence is CASSYNGQGAYEQYF. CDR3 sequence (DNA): TGTGCCAGCAGTTACAACGGACAGGGGGCCTACGAGCAGTACTTC.

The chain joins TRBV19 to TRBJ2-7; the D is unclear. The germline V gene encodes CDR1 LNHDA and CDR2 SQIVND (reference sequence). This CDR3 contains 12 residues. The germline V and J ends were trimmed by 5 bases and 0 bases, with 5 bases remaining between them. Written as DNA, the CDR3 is TGTGCCAGTAGTCAGAACTCCTACGAGCAGTACTTC. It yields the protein CASSQNSYEQYF.

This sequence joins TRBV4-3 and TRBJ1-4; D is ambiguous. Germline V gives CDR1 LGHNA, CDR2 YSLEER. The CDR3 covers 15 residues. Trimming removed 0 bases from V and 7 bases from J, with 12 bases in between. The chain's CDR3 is CASSQDRGGGEKLFF. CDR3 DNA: TGCGCCAGCAGCCAAGACCGGGGAGGCGGTGAAAAACTGTTTTTT.

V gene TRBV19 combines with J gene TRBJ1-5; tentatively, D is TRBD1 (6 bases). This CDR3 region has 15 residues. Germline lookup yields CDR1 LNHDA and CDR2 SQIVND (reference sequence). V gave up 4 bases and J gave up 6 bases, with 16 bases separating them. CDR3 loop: CASSTSYQGLQPQHF. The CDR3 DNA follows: TGTGCCAGTAGTACTTCTTATCAGGGGCTTCAGCCCCAGCATTTT.

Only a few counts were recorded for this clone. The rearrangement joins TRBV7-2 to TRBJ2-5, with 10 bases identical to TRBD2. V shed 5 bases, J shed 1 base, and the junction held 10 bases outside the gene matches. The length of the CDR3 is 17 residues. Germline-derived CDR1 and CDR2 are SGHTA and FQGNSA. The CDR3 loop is CASSQDVWTSGQETQYF. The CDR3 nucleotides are TGTGCCAGCAGCCAGGACGTGTGGACTAGCGGCCAAGAGACCCAGTACTTC.

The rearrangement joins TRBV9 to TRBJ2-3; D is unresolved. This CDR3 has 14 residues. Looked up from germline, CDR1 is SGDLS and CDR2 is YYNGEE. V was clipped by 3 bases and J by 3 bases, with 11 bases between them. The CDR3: CASSAPDGTDTQYF. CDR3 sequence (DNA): TGTGCCAGCAGCGCCCCGGACGGTACAGATACGCAGTATTTT. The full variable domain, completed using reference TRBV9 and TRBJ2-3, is DSGVTQTPKHLITATGQRVTLRCSPRSGDLSVYWYQQSLDQGLQFLIQYYNGEERAKGNILERFSAQQFPDLHSELNLSSLELGDSALYFCASSAPDGTDTQYFGPGTRLTVL.

The CDR3 reads CASRERGGSYEQYF. CDR3 coding DNA: TGTGCCAGCAGGGAGAGGGGGGGGTCCTACGAGCAGTACTTC. The chain uses TRBV28 and TRBJ2-7; D might be TRBD2 (7 bases). CDR1 is MDHEN, CDR2 SYDVKM, per germline. The CDR3 has 14 amino acids. V was shortened by 6 bases and J by 1 base, with 13 bases between the two germline ends.

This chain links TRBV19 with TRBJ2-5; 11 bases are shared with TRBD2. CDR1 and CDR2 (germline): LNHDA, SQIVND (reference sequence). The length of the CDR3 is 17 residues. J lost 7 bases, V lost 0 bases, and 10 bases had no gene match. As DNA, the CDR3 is TGTGCCAGTAGTATAGATAGACTAGCGGGGTCGACGGGGACCCAGTACTTC. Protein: CASSIDRLAGSTGTQYF.

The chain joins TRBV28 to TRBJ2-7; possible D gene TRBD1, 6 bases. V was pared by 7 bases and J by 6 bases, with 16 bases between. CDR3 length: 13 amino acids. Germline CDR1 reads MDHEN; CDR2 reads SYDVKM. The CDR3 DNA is TGTGCCAGCACCCTTATGGTAGGGGGCGAGCAGTACTTC. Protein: CASTLMVGGEQYF.

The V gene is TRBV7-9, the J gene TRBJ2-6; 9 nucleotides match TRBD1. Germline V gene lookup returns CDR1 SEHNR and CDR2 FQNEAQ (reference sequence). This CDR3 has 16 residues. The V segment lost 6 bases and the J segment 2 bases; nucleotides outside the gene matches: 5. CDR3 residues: CASRTTGGTGANVLTF. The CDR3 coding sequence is TGTGCCAGCAGGACCACAGGGGGCACTGGGGCCAACGTCCTGACTTTC. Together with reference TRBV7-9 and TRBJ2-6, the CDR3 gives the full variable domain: DTGVSQNPRHKITKRGQNVTFRCDPISEHNRLYWYRQTLGQGPEFLTYFQNEAQLEKSRLLSDRFSAERPKGSFSTLEIQRTEQGDSAMYLCASRTTGGTGANVLTFGAGSRLTVL.

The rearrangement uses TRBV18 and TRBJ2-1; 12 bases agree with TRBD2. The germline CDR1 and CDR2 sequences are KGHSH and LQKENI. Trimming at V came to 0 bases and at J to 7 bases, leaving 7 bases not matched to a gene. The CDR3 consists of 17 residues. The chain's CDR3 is CASSPPGLAGRRNEQFF. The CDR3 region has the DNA TGTGCCAGCTCACCACCCGGACTAGCGGGACGTAGGAATGAGCAGTTCTTC. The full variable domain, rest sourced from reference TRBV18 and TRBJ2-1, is NAGVMQNPRHLVRRRGQEARLRCSPMKGHSHVYWYRQLPEEGLKFMVYLQKENIIDESGMPKERFSAEFPKEGPSILRIQQVVRGDSAAYFCASSPPGLAGRRNEQFFGPGTRLTVL.

CDR3 amino acids: CASSALAGGYNEQFF. The CDR3 coding sequence is TGTGCCAGCAGTGCCCTAGCGGGAGGTTACAATGAGCAGTTCTTC. The rearrangement links TRBV6-4 to TRBJ2-1; 11 nucleotides agree with TRBD2. This CDR3 has 15 residues. Germline V CDR1 and CDR2: MRHNA, SNTAGT. The V and J ends lost 4 bases and 4 bases, in that order; junction bases with no gene match: 3.

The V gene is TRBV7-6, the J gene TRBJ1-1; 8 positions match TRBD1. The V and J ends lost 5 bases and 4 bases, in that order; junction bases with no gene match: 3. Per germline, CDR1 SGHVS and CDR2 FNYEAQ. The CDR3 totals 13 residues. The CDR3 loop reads CASSVQGGTEAFF. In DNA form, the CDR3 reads TGTGCCAGCAGCGTACAGGGGGGCACTGAAGCTTTCTTT. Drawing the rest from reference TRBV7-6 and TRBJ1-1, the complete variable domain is GAGVSQSPRYKVTKRGQDVALRCDPISGHVSLYWYRQALGQGPEFLTYFNYEAQQDKSGLPNDRFSAERPEGSISTLTIQRTEQRDSAMYRCASSVQGGTEAFFGQGTRLTVV.